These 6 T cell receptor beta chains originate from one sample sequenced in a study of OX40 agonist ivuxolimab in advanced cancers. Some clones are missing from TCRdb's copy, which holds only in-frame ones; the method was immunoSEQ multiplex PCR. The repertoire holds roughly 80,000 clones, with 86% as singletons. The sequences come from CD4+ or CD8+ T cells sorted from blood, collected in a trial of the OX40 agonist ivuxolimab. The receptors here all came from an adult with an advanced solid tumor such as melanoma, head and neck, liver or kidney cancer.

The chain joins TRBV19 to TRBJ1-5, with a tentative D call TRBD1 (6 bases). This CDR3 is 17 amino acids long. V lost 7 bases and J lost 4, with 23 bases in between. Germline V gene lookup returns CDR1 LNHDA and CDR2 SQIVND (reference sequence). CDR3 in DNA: TGTGCCAGTACCCCCGCGGATGGACAGCGGAGGAATCAGCCCCAGCATTTT. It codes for CASTPADGQRRNQPQHF.

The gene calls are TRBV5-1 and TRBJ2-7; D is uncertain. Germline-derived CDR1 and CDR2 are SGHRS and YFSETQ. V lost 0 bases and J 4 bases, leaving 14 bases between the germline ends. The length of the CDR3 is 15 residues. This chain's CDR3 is CASSLGSPKLYEQYF. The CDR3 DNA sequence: TGCGCCAGCAGCTTGGGTTCTCCAAAATTGTACGAGCAGTACTTC. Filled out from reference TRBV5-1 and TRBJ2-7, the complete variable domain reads KAGVTQTPRYLIKTRGQQVTLSCSPISGHRSVSWYQQTPGQGLQFLFEYFSETQRNKGNFPGRFSGRQFSNSRSEMNVSTLELGDSALYLCASSLGSPKLYEQYFGPGTRLTVT.

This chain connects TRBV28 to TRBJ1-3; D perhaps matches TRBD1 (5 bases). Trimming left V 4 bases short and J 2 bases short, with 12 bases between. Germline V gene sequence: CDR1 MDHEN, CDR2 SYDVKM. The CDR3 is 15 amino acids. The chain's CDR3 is CASSSPGGTGNTIYF. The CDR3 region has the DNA TGTGCCAGCAGTTCCCCTGGGGGGACTGGAAACACCATATATTTT.

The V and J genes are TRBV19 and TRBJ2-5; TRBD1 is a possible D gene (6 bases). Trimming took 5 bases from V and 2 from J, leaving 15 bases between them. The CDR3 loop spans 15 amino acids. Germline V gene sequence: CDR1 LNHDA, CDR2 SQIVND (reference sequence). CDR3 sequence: CASSPPGTPQETQYF. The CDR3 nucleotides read TGTGCCAGTAGTCCACCCGGGACACCTCAAGAGACCCAGTACTTC.

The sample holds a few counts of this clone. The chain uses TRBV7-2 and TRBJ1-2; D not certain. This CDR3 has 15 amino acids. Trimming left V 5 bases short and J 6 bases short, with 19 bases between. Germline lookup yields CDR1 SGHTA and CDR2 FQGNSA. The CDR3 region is CASSLEGSMGHGYTF. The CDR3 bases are TGTGCCAGCAGCCTGGAAGGGAGTATGGGTCATGGCTACACCTTC.

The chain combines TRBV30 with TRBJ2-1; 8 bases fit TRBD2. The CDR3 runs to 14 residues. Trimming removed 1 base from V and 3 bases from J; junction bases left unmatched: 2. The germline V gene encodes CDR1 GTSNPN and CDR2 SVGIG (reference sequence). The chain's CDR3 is CAWSETSGYNEQFF. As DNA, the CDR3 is TGTGCCTGGAGTGAAACTAGCGGCTACAATGAGCAGTTCTTC. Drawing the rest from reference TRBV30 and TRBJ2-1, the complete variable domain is SQTIHQWPATLVQPVGSPLSLECTVEGTSNPNLYWYRQAAGRGLQLLFYSVGIGQISSEVPQNLSASRPQDRQFILSSKKLLLSDSGFYLCAWSETSGYNEQFFGPGTRLTVL.